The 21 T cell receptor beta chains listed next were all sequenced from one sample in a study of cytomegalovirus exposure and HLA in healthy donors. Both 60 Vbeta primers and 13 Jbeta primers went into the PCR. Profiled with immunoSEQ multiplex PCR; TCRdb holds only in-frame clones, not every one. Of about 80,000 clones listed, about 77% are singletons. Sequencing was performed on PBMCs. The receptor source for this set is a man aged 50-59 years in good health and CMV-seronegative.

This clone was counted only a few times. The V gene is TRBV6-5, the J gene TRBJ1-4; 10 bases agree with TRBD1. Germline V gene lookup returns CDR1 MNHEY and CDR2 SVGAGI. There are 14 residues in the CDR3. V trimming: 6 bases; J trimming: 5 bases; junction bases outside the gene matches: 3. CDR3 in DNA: TGTGCCAGCAGCTCGACAGGGGGCAATGAAAAACTGTTTTTT. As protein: CASSSTGGNEKLFF.

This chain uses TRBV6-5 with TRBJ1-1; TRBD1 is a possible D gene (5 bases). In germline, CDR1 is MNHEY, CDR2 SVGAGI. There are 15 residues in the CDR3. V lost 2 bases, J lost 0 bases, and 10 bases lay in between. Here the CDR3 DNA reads TGTGCCAGCAGTTACGCCAGGGCGGTGAACACTGAAGCTTTCTTT. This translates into CASSYARAVNTEAFF.

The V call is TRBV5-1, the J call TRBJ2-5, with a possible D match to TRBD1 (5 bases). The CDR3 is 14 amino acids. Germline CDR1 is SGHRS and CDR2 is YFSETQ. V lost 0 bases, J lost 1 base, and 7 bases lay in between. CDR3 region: CASSLGGSQETQYF. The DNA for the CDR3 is TGCGCCAGCAGCTTGGGGGGCAGCCAAGAGACCCAGTACTTC.

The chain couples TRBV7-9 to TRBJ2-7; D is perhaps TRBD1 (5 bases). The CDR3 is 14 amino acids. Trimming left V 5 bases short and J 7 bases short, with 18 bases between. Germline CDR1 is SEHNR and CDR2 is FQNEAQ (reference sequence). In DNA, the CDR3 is TGTGCCAGCAGCCCAGGGTTTTCTTCAGGGGAGCAGTACTTC. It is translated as CASSPGFSSGEQYF.

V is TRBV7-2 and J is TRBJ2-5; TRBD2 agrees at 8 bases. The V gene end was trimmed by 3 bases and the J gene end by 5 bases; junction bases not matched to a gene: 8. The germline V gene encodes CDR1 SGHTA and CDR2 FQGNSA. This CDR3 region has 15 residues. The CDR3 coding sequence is TGTGCCAGCAGCTTGGGCGGGGGGCGGGTGGAGACCCAGTACTTC. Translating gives CASSLGGGRVETQYF.

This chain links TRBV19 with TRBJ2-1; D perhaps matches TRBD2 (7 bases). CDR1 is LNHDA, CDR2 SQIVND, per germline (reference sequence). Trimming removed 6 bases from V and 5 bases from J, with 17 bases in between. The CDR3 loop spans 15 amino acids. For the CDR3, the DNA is TGTGCCAGTAGGGGTAGGGGGGGCCTGCACAATGAGCAGTTCTTC. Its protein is CASRGRGGLHNEQFF.

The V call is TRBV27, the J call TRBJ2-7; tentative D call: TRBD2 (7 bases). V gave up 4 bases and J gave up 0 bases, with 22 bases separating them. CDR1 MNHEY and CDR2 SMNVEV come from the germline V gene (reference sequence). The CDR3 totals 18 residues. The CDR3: CASSYRGGAPGPSYEQYF. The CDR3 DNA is TGTGCCAGCAGTTACCGCGGGGGCGCGCCGGGGCCCTCCTACGAGCAGTACTTC.

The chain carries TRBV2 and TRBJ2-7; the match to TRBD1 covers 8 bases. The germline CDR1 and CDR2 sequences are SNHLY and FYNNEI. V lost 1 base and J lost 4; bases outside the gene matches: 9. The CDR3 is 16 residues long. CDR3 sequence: CASSEGLRTGPYEQYF. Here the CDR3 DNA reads TGTGCCAGCAGTGAAGGGTTGAGGACAGGGCCTTACGAGCAGTACTTC.

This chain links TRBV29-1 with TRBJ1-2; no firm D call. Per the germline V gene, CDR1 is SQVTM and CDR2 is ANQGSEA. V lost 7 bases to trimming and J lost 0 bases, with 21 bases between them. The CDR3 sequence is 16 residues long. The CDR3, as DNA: TGCAGCGCCGGGGAGCCCCCGAGTAGGGCTAACTATGGCTACACCTTC. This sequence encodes CSAGEPPSRANYGYTF. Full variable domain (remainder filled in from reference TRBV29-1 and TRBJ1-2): SAVISQKPSRDICQRGTSLTIQCQVDSQVTMMFWYRQQPGQSLTLIATANQGSEATYESGFVIDKFPISRPNLTFSTLTVSNMSPEDSSIYLCSAGEPPSRANYGYTFGSGTRLTVV.

The CDR3 nucleotides read TGTGCCATCCTCGATGGGGCCCCGAACTATGGCTACACCTTC. Its protein is CAILDGAPNYGYTF. The genes are TRBV10-3 and TRBJ1-2, with D possibly being TRBD1 (5 bases). The V gene lost 8 bases and the J gene lost 2 bases, with 15 bases spanning the gap. Germline CDR1 reads ENHRY; CDR2 reads SYGVKD. This CDR3 comprises 14 residues.

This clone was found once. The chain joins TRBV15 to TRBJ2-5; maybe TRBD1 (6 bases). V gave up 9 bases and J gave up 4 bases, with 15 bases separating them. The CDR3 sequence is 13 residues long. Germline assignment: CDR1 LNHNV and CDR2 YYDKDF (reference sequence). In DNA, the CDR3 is TGTGCCACTAAGGACCAGGGGCGAGAGACCCAGTACTTC. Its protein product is CATKDQGRETQYF.

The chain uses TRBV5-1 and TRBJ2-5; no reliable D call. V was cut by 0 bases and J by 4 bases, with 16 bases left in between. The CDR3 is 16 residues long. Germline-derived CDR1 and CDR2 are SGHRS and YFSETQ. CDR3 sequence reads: CASSLGSGSETETQYF. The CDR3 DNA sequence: TGCGCCAGCAGCTTGGGGTCGGGTAGTGAGACAGAGACCCAGTACTTC. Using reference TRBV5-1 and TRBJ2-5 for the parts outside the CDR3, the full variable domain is KAGVTQTPRYLIKTRGQQVTLSCSPISGHRSVSWYQQTPGQGLQFLFEYFSETQRNKGNFPGRFSGRQFSNSRSEMNVSTLELGDSALYLCASSLGSGSETETQYFGPGTRLLVL.

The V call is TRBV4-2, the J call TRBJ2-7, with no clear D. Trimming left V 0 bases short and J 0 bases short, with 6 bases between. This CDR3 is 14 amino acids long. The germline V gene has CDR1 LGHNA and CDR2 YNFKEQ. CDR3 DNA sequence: TGTGCCAGCAGCCAAGACAGGTTCTCCTACGAGCAGTACTTC. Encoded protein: CASSQDRFSYEQYF.

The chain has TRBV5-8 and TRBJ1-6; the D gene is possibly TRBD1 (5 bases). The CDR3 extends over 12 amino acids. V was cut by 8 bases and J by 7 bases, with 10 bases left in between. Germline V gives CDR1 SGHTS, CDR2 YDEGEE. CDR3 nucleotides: TGTGCCAGGGGGGGTCCCAATTCACCCCTCCACTTT. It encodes CARGGPNSPLHF.

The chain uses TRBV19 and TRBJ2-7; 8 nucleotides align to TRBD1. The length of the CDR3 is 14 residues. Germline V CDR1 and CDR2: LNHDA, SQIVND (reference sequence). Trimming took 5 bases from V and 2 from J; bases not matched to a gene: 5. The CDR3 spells CASSFGTGTYEQYF. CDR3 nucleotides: TGTGCCAGTAGTTTTGGGACAGGCACCTACGAGCAGTACTTC.

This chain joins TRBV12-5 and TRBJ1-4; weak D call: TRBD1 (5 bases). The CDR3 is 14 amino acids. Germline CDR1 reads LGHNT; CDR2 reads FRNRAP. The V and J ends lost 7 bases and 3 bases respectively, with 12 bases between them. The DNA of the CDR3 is TGTGCTAGTGCCTGGGGGGGAGCTAATGAAAAACTGTTTTTT. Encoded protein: CASAWGGANEKLFF.

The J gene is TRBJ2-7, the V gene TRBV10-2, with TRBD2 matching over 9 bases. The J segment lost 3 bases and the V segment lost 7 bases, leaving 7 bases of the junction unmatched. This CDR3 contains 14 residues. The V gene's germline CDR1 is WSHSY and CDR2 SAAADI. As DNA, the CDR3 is TGCGCCAGCACTAGGACTAGCGACTACTACGAGCAGTACTTC. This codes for CASTRTSDYYEQYF.

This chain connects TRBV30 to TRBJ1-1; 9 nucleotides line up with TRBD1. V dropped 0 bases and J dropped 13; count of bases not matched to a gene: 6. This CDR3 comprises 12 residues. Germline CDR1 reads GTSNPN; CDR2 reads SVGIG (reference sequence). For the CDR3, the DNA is TGTGCCTGGAGTGTTACAGGGGGCCCCGGTTTCTTT. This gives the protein CAWSVTGGPGFF.

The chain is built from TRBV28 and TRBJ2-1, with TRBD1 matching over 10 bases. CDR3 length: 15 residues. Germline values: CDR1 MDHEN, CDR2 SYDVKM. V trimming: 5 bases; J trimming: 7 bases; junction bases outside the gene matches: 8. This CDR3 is CASSPPGQGQNEQFF. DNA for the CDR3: TGTGCCAGCAGTCCGCCGGGACAGGGGCAAAATGAGCAGTTCTTC. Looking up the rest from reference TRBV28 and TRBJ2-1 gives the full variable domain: DVKVTQSSRYLVKRTGEKVFLECVQDMDHENMFWYRQDPGLGLRLIYFSYDVKMKEKGDIPEGYSVSREKKERFSLILESASTNQTSMYLCASSPPGQGQNEQFFGPGTRLTVL.

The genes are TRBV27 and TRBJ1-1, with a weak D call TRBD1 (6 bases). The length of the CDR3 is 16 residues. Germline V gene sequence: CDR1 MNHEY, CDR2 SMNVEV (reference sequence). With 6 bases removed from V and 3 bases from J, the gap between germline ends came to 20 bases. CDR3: CASRRGDRRAYTEAFF. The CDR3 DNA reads TGTGCCAGCAGGAGAGGCGACAGGCGGGCGTACACTGAAGCTTTCTTT.

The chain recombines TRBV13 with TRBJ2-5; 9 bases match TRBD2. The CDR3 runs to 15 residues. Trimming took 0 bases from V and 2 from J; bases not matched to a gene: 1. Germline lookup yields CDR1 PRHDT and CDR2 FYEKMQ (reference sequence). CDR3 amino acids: CASSLGRGGQETQYF. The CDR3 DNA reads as TGTGCCAGCAGCTTAGGGCGGGGGGGACAAGAGACCCAGTACTTC.